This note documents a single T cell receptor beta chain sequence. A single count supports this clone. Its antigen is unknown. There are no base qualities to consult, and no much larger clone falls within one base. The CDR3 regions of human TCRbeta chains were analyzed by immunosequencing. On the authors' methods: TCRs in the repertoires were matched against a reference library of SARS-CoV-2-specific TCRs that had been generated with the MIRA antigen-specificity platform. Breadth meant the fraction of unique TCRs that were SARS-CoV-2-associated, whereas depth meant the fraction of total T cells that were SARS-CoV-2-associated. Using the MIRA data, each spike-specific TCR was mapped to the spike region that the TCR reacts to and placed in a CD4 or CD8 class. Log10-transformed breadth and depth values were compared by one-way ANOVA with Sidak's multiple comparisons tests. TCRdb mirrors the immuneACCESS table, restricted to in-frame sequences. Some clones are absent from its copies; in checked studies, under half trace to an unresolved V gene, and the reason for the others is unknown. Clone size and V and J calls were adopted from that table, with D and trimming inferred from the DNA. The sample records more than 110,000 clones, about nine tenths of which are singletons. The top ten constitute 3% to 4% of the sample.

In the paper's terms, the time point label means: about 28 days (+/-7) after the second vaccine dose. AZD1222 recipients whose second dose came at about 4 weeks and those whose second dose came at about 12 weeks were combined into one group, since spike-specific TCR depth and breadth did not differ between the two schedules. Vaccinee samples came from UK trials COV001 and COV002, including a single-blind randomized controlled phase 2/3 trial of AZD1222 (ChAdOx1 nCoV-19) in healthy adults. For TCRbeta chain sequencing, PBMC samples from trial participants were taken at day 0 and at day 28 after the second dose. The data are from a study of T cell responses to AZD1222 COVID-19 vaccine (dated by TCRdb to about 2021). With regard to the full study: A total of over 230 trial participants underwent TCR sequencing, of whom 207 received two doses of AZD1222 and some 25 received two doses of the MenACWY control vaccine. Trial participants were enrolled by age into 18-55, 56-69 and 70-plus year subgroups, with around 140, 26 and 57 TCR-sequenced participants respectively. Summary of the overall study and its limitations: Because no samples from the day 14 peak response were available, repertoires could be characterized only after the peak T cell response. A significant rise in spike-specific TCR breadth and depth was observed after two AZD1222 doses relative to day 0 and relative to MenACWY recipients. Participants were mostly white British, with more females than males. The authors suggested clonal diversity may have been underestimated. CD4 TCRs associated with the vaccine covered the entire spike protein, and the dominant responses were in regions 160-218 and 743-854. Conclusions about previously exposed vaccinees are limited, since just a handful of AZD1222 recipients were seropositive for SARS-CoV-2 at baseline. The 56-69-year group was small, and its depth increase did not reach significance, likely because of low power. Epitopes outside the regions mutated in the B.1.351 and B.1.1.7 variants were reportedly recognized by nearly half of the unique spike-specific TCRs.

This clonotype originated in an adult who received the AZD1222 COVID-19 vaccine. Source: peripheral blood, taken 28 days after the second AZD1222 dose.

The DNA sequence is given as TGTGCCAGCAGCCCCAGACAGGGCCCTAGTTCTAACTATGGCTACACCTTC. This is translated as CASSPRQGPSSNYGYTF. Recombination linked TRBV7-9 to TRBJ1-2; the junction holds 7 bases that match TRBD1. CDR1 SEHNR and CDR2 FQNEAQ were looked up in the germline V gene (reference sequence). At the junction V is shortened by 5 bases and J by 0 bases; bases outside the gene matches: 12. The CDR3 contains 17 residues, cysteine and phenylalanine counted. Only the CDR3 DNA stays, 51 bases, in frame from base 1.